The 5 T cell receptor beta chains listed next were all sequenced from one sample in a study of vaccination effects on CD4 cells after COVID-19. Clones were sequenced by immunoSEQ multiplex PCR, and TCRdb holds only the in-frame ones, with some missing. The data show tens of thousands of clones, roughly 70% seen once. Expansion of antigen-specific CD4+ T cells with viral peptide pools was carried out by the ViraFEST assay before sequencing. Culture lasted about 10 days before CD4+ T cell isolation. Vaccinees lacked prior SARS-CoV-2 infection and tested negative for nucleocapsid antibodies. These receptors are not linked to any known antigen. The sequencing here drew on CD4+ T cells from PBMCs cultured with SARS-CoV-2 spike peptides, taken before COVID-19 vaccination. Receptor source: a human donor who received a COVID-19 vaccine.

The rearrangement joins TRBV6-5 to TRBJ2-7; unclear D gene. Germline CDR1 is MNHEY and CDR2 is SVGAGI. V shed 3 bases and J shed 7 bases, with 7 bases lying between them. This CDR3 comprises 11 residues. CDR3 in DNA: TGTGCCAGCAGTTATGCTCGGGAGCAGTACTTC. Encoded protein: CASSYAREQYF.

This chain connects TRBV28 to TRBJ1-2, with a possible D match to TRBD1 (5 bases). Germline V gives CDR1 MDHEN, CDR2 SYDVKM. The CDR3 extends over 15 amino acids. V was pared by 5 bases and J by 4 bases, with 17 bases between. CDR3 loop: CASSTQGEGLYGYTF. Written as DNA, the CDR3 is TGTGCCAGCAGTACCCAGGGCGAGGGTCTCTATGGCTACACCTTC.

This chain uses TRBV19 with TRBJ2-5; 11 nucleotides match TRBD2. Germline-derived CDR1 and CDR2 are LNHDA and SQIVND (reference sequence). The J segment lost 2 bases and the V segment lost 10 bases, leaving 9 bases of the junction unmatched. CDR3 length: 15 amino acids. The chain's CDR3 is CATKTSSGRQETQYF. DNA for the CDR3: TGTGCCACCAAGACGTCTAGCGGGAGGCAAGAGACCCAGTACTTC.

The rearrangement links TRBV6-1 to TRBJ1-2; weak D call: TRBD1 (5 bases). V was cut by 2 bases and J by 4 bases, with 8 bases left in between. The CDR3 has 13 residues. Germline assignment: CDR1 MNHNS and CDR2 SASEGT. The CDR3 protein is CASSEIGTYGYTF. In DNA form, the CDR3 reads TGTGCCAGCAGTGAAATCGGGACCTATGGCTACACCTTC.

This chain uses TRBV5-6 with TRBJ2-7, with a weak D call TRBD2 (5 bases). Germline loops: CDR1 SGHDT, CDR2 YYEEEE. This CDR3 is 13 amino acids long. Trimming took off 6 bases at V and 1 base at J, with 11 bases between the two ends. The CDR3 is CASTLGISYEQYF. CDR3 DNA sequence: TGTGCCAGCACCCTCGGGATATCCTACGAGCAGTACTTC. Looking up the rest from reference TRBV5-6 and TRBJ2-7 gives the full variable domain: DAGVTQSPTHLIKTRGQQVTLRCSPKSGHDTVSWYQQALGQGPQFIFQYYEEEERQRGNFPDRFSGHQFPNYSSELNVNALLLGDSALYLCASTLGISYEQYFGPGTRLTVT.